These 15 T cell receptor beta chains were sequenced from one sample in a study of blood T cell repertoires in COVID-19. TCRdb's copy holds only in-frame clones and misses some; the assay was immunoSEQ multiplex PCR. The table records roughly 80,000 clones, under 90% of them present only once. Sequencing was carried out using peripheral blood. These receptors came from a human donor in a cohort sampled during active COVID-19.

The chain has TRBV7-9 and TRBJ2-7; 9 positions match TRBD2. The CDR3 spans 15 residues. Trimming at V came to 6 bases and at J to 5 bases, leaving 11 bases not matched to a gene. Looked up from germline, CDR1 is SEHNR and CDR2 is FQNEAQ (reference sequence). In DNA form, the CDR3 reads TGTGCCAGCAGTTCCCGGCTAGCGGGGAAAAACGAGCAGTACTTC. It specifies CASSSRLAGKNEQYF.

This clone was seen once. V gene TRBV18 combines with J gene TRBJ2-7, with a weak D call TRBD2 (6 bases). The CDR3 is 23 residues long. The V gene lost 3 bases and the J gene lost 2 bases, with 38 bases spanning the gap. Germline CDR1 and CDR2: KGHSH and LQKENI. DNA of the CDR3: TGTGCCAGCTCACCCTTGAGTCTTAACGGACAACTTATAAATACCGGGAGTCCCTACGAGCAGTACTTC. Protein product: CASSPLSLNGQLINTGSPYEQYF. The entire variable domain, with the rest obtained from reference TRBV18 and TRBJ2-7, is as follows: NAGVMQNPRHLVRRRGQEARLRCSPMKGHSHVYWYRQLPEEGLKFMVYLQKENIIDESGMPKERFSAEFPKEGPSILRIQQVVRGDSAAYFCASSPLSLNGQLINTGSPYEQYFGPGTRLTVT.

This clone was found once. The CDR3 DNA sequence: TGCGCCAGCAGCCAAGAGACGTGGACTAGCACAGATACGCAGTATTTT. This translates into CASSQETWTSTDTQYF. The chain is built from TRBV4-1 and TRBJ2-3; weak D call: TRBD2 (5 bases). V was trimmed by 0 bases and J by 0 bases, leaving 10 bases between them. Germline V gene sequence: CDR1 MGHRA, CDR2 YSYEKL. The CDR3 sequence is 16 residues long.

This clone was detected only a few times. V and J are TRBV5-4 and TRBJ1-6; TRBD1 might be the D (5 bases). Germline V gene data show CDR1 as SGHNT and CDR2 as YYREEE (reference sequence). The CDR3 sequence is 16 residues long. V lost 2 bases and J lost 10, with 19 bases in between. The CDR3 reads CASSFGGREEWSPLHF. The CDR3 DNA reads TGTGCCAGCAGCTTCGGGGGACGCGAGGAGTGGTCACCCCTCCACTTT.

V and J are TRBV10-3 and TRBJ2-1, with 14 bases identical to TRBD2. CDR1 and CDR2 (germline): ENHRY, SYGVKD. The length of the CDR3 is 15 residues. Losses at the gene ends were 5 bases for V and 7 bases for J; bases not matched to a gene: 4. The CDR3 protein is CAISTGLAGGNEQFF. The CDR3 DNA sequence: TGTGCCATCAGTACTGGACTAGCGGGGGGTAATGAGCAGTTCTTC.

The V and J genes are TRBV30 and TRBJ1-6; 12 nucleotides agree with TRBD1. The CDR3 runs to 16 residues. Losses at the gene ends were 3 bases for V and 9 bases for J; bases not matched to a gene: 9. Germline CDR1 GTSNPN, CDR2 SVGIG (reference sequence). The CDR3 sequence is CAWRRTGTGGSSPLHF. CDR3 in DNA: TGTGCCTGGAGAAGAACCGGGACAGGGGGCAGTTCACCCCTCCACTTT. The full variable domain, with the rest looked up from reference TRBV30 and TRBJ1-6, is SQTIHQWPATLVQPVGSPLSLECTVEGTSNPNLYWYRQAAGRGLQLLFYSVGIGQISSEVPQNLSASRPQDRQFILSSKKLLLSDSGFYLCAWRRTGTGGSSPLHFGNGTRLTVT.

The V call is TRBV4-1, the J call TRBJ1-6; tentatively, D is TRBD1 (5 bases). Trimming shortened V by 2 bases and J by 7 bases, and 12 bases separated the two germline ends. CDR1 MGHRA and CDR2 YSYEKL come from the germline V gene. This CDR3 comprises 15 residues. The CDR3: CASSQQGSTNSPLHF. CDR3 nucleotides: TGCGCCAGCAGCCAACAGGGCTCTACGAATTCACCCCTCCACTTT.

This chain connects TRBV7-6 to TRBJ1-5, with D unresolved. Trimming took off 5 bases at V and 4 bases at J, with 15 bases between the two ends. CDR3 length: 15 amino acids. Per the germline V gene, CDR1 is SGHVS and CDR2 is FNYEAQ. CDR3 sequence: CASSRAPGLNQPQHF. CDR3 coding DNA: TGTGCCAGCAGCCGCGCCCCGGGTCTAAATCAGCCCCAGCATTTT.

The genes are TRBV11-2 and TRBJ2-3; TRBD2 might be the D (5 bases). The CDR3 covers 17 residues. The germline V and J ends were trimmed by 6 bases and 10 bases, with 29 bases remaining between them. Germline lookup yields CDR1 SGHAT and CDR2 FQNNGV. In DNA form, the CDR3 reads TGTGCCAGCAGGTCATTACGGAGCGGATCGTTTAGAGGTGCGCAGTATTTT. Encoded protein: CASRSLRSGSFRGAQYF.

This clone was observed once. V and J are TRBV5-1 and TRBJ2-2; 8 bases line up with TRBD2. Germline V gene lookup returns CDR1 SGHRS and CDR2 YFSETQ. J was trimmed by 7 bases and V by 2 bases; bases with no gene match: 10. This CDR3 contains 16 residues. This CDR3 reads CASSFMSGGVVGELFF. The CDR3 DNA sequence: TGCGCCAGCAGCTTTATGAGCGGGGGTGTTGTCGGGGAGCTGTTTTTT.

This sequence joins TRBV7-3 and TRBJ2-1, with 8 bases identical to TRBD2. CDR1 is SGHTA, CDR2 FQGTGA, per germline. The CDR3 loop spans 15 amino acids. V shed 3 bases, J shed 2 bases, and the junction held 3 bases outside the gene matches. CDR3 sequence reads: CASSFSGGTYNEQFF. CDR3 DNA sequence: TGTGCCAGCAGCTTTTCGGGGGGGACCTACAATGAGCAGTTCTTC.

The rearrangement uses TRBV18 and TRBJ2-3; 10 bases are shared with TRBD1. The CDR3 has 16 residues. Germline CDR1 KGHSH, CDR2 LQKENI. Trimming at V came to 3 bases and at J to 3 bases, leaving 6 bases not matched to a gene. DNA of the CDR3: TGTGCCAGCTCACCGCGACAGGGGGCTAGGACAGATACGCAGTATTTT. Translating it yields CASSPRQGARTDTQYF. Full variable domain (outside the CDR3, taken from reference TRBV18 and TRBJ2-3): NAGVMQNPRHLVRRRGQEARLRCSPMKGHSHVYWYRQLPEEGLKFMVYLQKENIIDESGMPKERFSAEFPKEGPSILRIQQVVRGDSAAYFCASSPRQGARTDTQYFGPGTRLTVL.

V gene TRBV6-5 combines with J gene TRBJ2-7; TRBD1 is a possible D gene (6 bases). The CDR3 is 13 residues long. The V gene lost 6 bases and the J gene lost 6 bases, with 15 bases spanning the gap. Germline CDR1 MNHEY, CDR2 SVGAGI. The CDR3 nucleotides read TGTGCCAGCAGCTCCTTTCGACAGGCCGAGCAGTACTTC. This translates into CASSSFRQAEQYF.

The V and J genes are TRBV20-1 and TRBJ1-2; no reliable D call. The CDR3 is made up of 11 amino acids. The V and J ends lost 2 bases and 6 bases respectively, with 7 bases between them. The germline V gene has CDR1 DFQATT and CDR2 SNEGSKA (reference sequence). This CDR3 is CSARYPDGYTF. The CDR3 coding sequence is TGCAGTGCTAGATATCCAGATGGCTACACCTTC.

The V call is TRBV4-1, the J call TRBJ1-2; D perhaps matches TRBD1 (5 bases). CDR3 size: 16 residues. V lost 3 bases and J lost 6, with 20 bases in between. The germline gives CDR1 MGHRA, CDR2 YSYEKL. The CDR3 is CASSHARAETGNGYTF. In nucleotides, the CDR3 is TGCGCCAGCAGCCACGCCAGGGCAGAAACTGGGAATGGCTACACCTTC.